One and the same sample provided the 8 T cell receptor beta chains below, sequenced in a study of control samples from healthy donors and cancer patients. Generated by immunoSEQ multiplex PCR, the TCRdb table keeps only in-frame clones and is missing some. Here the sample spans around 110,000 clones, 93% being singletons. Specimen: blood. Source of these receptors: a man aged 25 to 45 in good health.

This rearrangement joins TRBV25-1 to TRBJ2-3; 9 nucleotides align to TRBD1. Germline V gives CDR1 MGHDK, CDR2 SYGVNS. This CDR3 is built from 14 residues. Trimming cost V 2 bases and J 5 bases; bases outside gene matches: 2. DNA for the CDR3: TGTGCCAGCAGTGAAAAGGGACAGGGAGATACGCAGTATTTT. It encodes CASSEKGQGDTQYF.

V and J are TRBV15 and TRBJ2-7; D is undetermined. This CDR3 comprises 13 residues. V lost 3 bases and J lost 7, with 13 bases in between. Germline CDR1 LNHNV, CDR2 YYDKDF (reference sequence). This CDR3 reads CATSSKGVMEQYF. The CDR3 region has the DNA TGTGCCACCAGCAGCAAGGGTGTAATGGAGCAGTACTTC.

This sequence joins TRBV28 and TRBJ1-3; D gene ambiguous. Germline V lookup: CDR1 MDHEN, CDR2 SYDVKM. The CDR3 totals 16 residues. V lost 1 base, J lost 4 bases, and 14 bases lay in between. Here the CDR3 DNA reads TGTGCCAGCAGTTTATCGTCCGGGGTCGGCGGAAACACCATATATTTT. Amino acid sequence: CASSLSSGVGGNTIYF.

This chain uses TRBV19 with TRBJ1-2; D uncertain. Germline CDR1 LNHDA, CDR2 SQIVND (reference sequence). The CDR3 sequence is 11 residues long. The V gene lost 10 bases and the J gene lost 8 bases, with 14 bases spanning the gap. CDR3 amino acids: CATKNLIGYTF. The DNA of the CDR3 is TGTGCCACTAAGAACCTAATAGGCTACACCTTC.

The DNA for the CDR3 is TGTGCCAGCTCACCATCGTACACTGAAGCTTTCTTT. Translating gives CASSPSYTEAFF. The chain recombines TRBV18 with TRBJ1-1; D remains ambiguous. Germline V gene sequence: CDR1 KGHSH, CDR2 LQKENI. The germline V and J ends were trimmed by 2 bases and 3 bases, with 4 bases remaining between them. The CDR3 is made up of 12 amino acids.

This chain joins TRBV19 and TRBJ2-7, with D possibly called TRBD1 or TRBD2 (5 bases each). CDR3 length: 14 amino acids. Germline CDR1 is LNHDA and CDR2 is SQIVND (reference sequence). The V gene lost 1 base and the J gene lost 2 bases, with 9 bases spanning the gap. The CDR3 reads CASSIGGTAYEQYF. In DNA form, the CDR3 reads TGTGCCAGTAGTATAGGAGGGACGGCCTACGAGCAGTACTTC.

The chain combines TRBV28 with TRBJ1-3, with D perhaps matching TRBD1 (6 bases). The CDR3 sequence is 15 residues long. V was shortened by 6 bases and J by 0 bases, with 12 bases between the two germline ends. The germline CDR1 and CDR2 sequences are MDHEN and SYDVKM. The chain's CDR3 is CASRPQDSSGNTIYF. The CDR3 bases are TGTGCCAGCAGACCCCAGGACAGCTCTGGAAACACCATATATTTT.

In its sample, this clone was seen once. This CDR3 reads CASSPLTTSGGGNEQFF. The CDR3 nucleotides are TGCGCCAGCAGCCCCCTTACAACTAGCGGGGGTGGTAATGAGCAGTTCTTC. The chain links TRBV4-1 to TRBJ2-1; 11 bases are a match to TRBD2. The CDR3 contains 17 residues. J lost 7 bases, V lost 4 bases, and 12 bases had no gene match. Germline V CDR1 and CDR2: MGHRA, YSYEKL.